Here is one T cell receptor (beta chain) with its context. Per the authors' pipeline: Using reference gene primer amplification, nucleated cell counts were estimated. Method: immunoSEQ multiplex PCR; TCRdb's copy keeps in-frame clones and lacks some. V and J calls and clone size follow that table, whereas D and trimming were derived from the DNA. This table holds about 55,000 clones, over 75% found once. Germline CDR1 SGHRS, CDR2 YFSETQ. Trimming took off 3 bases at V and 1 base at J, with 10 bases between the two ends. The CDR3 extends over 15 amino acids. This entry comes from a study of blood T cell repertoires in COVID-19. The overall study: Sources were T cells, B-cell-depleted T cells, or PBMCs; the material itself was cDNA or gDNA.

Sequencing was carried out using peripheral blood. This clonotype was sampled from a human donor with active COVID-19. The donor label of this sample is uncertain. The rearrangement uses TRBV5-1 and TRBJ2-2; tentatively, D is TRBD1 (6 bases). CDR3: CASSSDSMNTGELFF. CDR3 DNA sequence: TGCGCCAGCAGCTCGGACAGCATGAACACCGGGGAGCTGTTTTTT.